The following is a T cell receptor beta chain sequence with its context. This sample is part of a study of cytomegalovirus exposure and HLA in healthy donors. PCR involved 60 Vbeta and 13 Jbeta primers. Method: immunoSEQ multiplex PCR; TCRdb's copy keeps in-frame clones and lacks some. The sample carries under 250,000 clones, roughly 87% recorded once. Trimming took off 5 bases at V and 5 bases at J, with 9 bases between the two ends. The CDR3 is 12 amino acids. Germline V gives CDR1 GTSNPN, CDR2 SVGIG (reference sequence). This chain joins TRBV30 and TRBJ1-4; maybe TRBD1 (5 bases). The receptor comes from a man between 35 and 55 years old in good health and CMV-seropositive. The sample was PBMCs. CDR3 protein: CAWQGPNEKLFF. CDR3 bases: TGTGCCTGGCAGGGTCCAAATGAAAAACTGTTTTTT. The full variable domain, completed using reference TRBV30 and TRBJ1-4, is SQTIHQWPATLVQPVGSPLSLECTVEGTSNPNLYWYRQAAGRGLQLLFYSVGIGQISSEVPQNLSASRPQDRQFILSSKKLLLSDSGFYLCAWQGPNEKLFFGSGTQLSVL.